Listed here are 4 T cell receptor beta chains from one sample, sequenced in a study of technical replicates of blood from four donors. The repertoire was sequenced with immunoSEQ multiplex PCR; TCRdb's copy has only in-frame clones and lacks some. The table has approximately 65,000 clones, about 90% seen once. Material for sequencing was PBMCs. These receptors all come from a human donor in good health. Some clones in this sample may be carry-over from other donors' samples.

The chain combines TRBV13 with TRBJ1-2; D might be TRBD1 (6 bases). The length of the CDR3 is 12 residues. Germline V CDR1 and CDR2: PRHDT, FYEKMQ (reference sequence). The germline V and J ends were trimmed by 3 bases and 4 bases, with 6 bases remaining between them. CDR3 residues: CASSLGAYGYTF. In nucleotides, the CDR3 is TGTGCCAGCAGCTTGGGGGCCTATGGCTACACCTTC.

This chain links TRBV7-8 with TRBJ1-4; 11 bases match TRBD1. Trimming removed 5 bases from V and 8 bases from J; junction bases left unmatched: 4. The germline gives CDR1 SGHVS, CDR2 FQNEAQ. The CDR3 is 14 residues long. DNA of the CDR3: TGTGCCAGCAGCGGACAGGGGGCGGGGGAAAAACTGTTTTTT. Residues: CASSGQGAGEKLFF.

The chain employs TRBV4-2 and TRBJ2-2, with D perhaps matching TRBD2 (5 bases). The V gene lost 4 bases and the J gene lost 7 bases, with 19 bases spanning the gap. The CDR3 sequence is 16 residues long. The germline CDR1 and CDR2 sequences are LGHNA and YNFKEQ. CDR3 amino acids: CASSPGFEGPDGELFF. CDR3 nucleotides: TGTGCCAGCAGCCCAGGTTTTGAGGGCCCCGACGGGGAGCTGTTTTTT.

This sequence joins TRBV9 and TRBJ2-1; TRBD2 agrees at 12 bases. V dropped 3 bases and J dropped 4; count of bases not matched to a gene: 8. Germline CDR1 SGDLS, CDR2 YYNGEE. This CDR3 has 17 residues. The CDR3 sequence: CASSAPRTSGKYNEQFF. In DNA, the CDR3 is TGTGCCAGCAGCGCCCCCCGGACTAGCGGGAAGTACAATGAGCAGTTCTTC.